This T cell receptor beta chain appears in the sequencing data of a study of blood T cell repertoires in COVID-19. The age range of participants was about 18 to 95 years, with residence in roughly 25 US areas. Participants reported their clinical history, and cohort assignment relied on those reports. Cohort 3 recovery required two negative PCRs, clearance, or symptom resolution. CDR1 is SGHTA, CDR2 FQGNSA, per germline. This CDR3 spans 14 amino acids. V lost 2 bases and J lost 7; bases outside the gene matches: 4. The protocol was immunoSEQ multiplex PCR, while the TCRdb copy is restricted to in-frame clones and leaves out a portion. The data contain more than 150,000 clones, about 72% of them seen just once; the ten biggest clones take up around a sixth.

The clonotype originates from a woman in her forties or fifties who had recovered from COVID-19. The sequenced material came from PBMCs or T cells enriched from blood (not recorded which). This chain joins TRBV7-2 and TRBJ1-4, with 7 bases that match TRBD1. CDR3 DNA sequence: TGTGCCAGCAGCTTACGACAGGGAGGTGAAAAACTGTTTTTT. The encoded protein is CASSLRQGGEKLFF.